The 22 T cell receptor beta chains below come from one sample, sequenced in a study of OX40 agonist ivuxolimab in advanced cancers. Clones were read by immunoSEQ multiplex PCR, and TCRdb kept only the in-frame ones, dropping some. The data show 60,000 to 100,000 clones, 85% to 95% seen once. The sequencing here drew on CD4+ or CD8+ T cells sorted from blood, taken in a trial of the OX40 agonist ivuxolimab. These receptors were taken from an adult with an advanced solid tumor such as melanoma, head and neck, liver or kidney cancer.

By share, this clone counts as medium-sized. The chain combines TRBV4-2 with TRBJ1-1; 12 bases map to TRBD1. From germline, CDR1 is LGHNA and CDR2 YNFKEQ. V dropped 5 bases and J dropped 4; count of bases not matched to a gene: 8. This CDR3 spans 16 amino acids. The CDR3 bases are TGTGCCAGCAGCTCAAGGGGGACAGGGGGCCCCACTGAAGCTTTCTTT. The encoded protein is CASSSRGTGGPTEAFF.

This sequence joins TRBV7-9 and TRBJ1-1; a possible D gene is TRBD1 (5 bases). The CDR3 sequence is 15 residues long. V lost 1 base and J lost 3, with 12 bases in between. Germline V CDR1 and CDR2: SEHNR, FQNEAQ (reference sequence). The CDR3 protein is CASSLVGAEDTEAFF. CDR3 coding DNA: TGTGCCAGCAGCTTAGTTGGGGCGGAGGACACTGAAGCTTTCTTT.

The chain uses TRBV19 and TRBJ2-7; the D gene could be TRBD1 or TRBD2 (5 bases each). The ends were cut back, 5 bases at V and 0 bases at J, with 11 bases in the middle. The CDR3 consists of 14 residues. Per germline, CDR1 LNHDA and CDR2 SQIVND (reference sequence). The CDR3 bases are TGTGCCAGTAGTTCGTCCGGGGCCTCCTACGAGCAGTACTTC. Amino acid sequence: CASSSSGASYEQYF.

This chain links TRBV7-3 with TRBJ2-1, with TRBD2 matching 12 bases. The ends lost 5 bases at V and 8 bases at J; junction bases unmatched: 7. This CDR3 is built from 15 residues. Germline-derived CDR1 and CDR2 are SGHTA and FQGTGA. CDR3 residues: CASSPTSGRRYEQFF. CDR3 DNA sequence: TGTGCCAGCAGCCCAACTAGCGGGAGGCGGTATGAGCAGTTCTTC.

The J gene is TRBJ1-1, the V gene TRBV7-6; D unresolved. Germline V gives CDR1 SGHVS, CDR2 FNYEAQ. With 5 bases removed from V and 1 base from J, the gap between germline ends came to 14 bases. This CDR3 contains 15 residues. This CDR3 is CASSREAEKNTEAFF. The CDR3 nucleotides are TGTGCCAGCAGCCGCGAGGCGGAGAAGAACACTGAAGCTTTCTTT.

This chain uses TRBV5-1 with TRBJ2-5, with TRBD1 matching over 8 bases. The CDR3 spans 14 residues. CDR1 SGHRS and CDR2 YFSETQ come from the germline V gene. V was clipped by 4 bases and J by 5 bases; unmatched bases: 7. In DNA, the CDR3 is TGCGCCAGCAGCCCTCCGACAGGGGAGGAGACCCAGTACTTC. Translated: CASSPPTGEETQYF.

The V and J genes are TRBV27 and TRBJ1-1; possible D gene TRBD1, 5 bases. The germline V and J ends were trimmed by 3 bases and 1 base, with 12 bases remaining between them. CDR1 is MNHEY, CDR2 SMNVEV, per germline (reference sequence). The CDR3 loop spans 15 amino acids. CDR3 protein: CASSFRGRTNTEAFF. In DNA, the CDR3 is TGTGCCAGCAGTTTCCGGGGGAGGACGAACACTGAAGCTTTCTTT.

The rearrangement uses TRBV5-1 and TRBJ2-1; D is uncertain. Germline V gives CDR1 SGHRS, CDR2 YFSETQ. This CDR3 contains 13 residues. Trimming cost V 1 base and J 3 bases, with 5 bases left between them. CDR3: CASSLLGYNEQFF. The CDR3 nucleotides read TGCGCCAGCAGCTTGTTAGGCTACAATGAGCAGTTCTTC. Complete variable domain (other parts from reference TRBV5-1 and TRBJ2-1): KAGVTQTPRYLIKTRGQQVTLSCSPISGHRSVSWYQQTPGQGLQFLFEYFSETQRNKGNFPGRFSGRQFSNSRSEMNVSTLELGDSALYLCASSLLGYNEQFFGPGTRLTVL.

The V gene is TRBV5-4, the J gene TRBJ1-6; TRBD1 matches at 10 bases. J lost 10 bases, V lost 3 bases, and 7 bases had no gene match. CDR3 length: 15 residues. The germline gives CDR1 SGHNT, CDR2 YYREEE (reference sequence). The chain's CDR3 is CASSWGDRGISPLHF. In nucleotides, the CDR3 is TGTGCCAGCAGCTGGGGGGACAGGGGAATCTCACCCCTCCACTTT.

This rearrangement joins TRBV5-1 to TRBJ1-1; a weak D match, TRBD1 (5 bases). This CDR3 comprises 15 residues. Per germline, CDR1 SGHRS and CDR2 YFSETQ. V was cut by 1 base and J by 3 bases, with 13 bases left in between. In DNA, the CDR3 is TGCGCCAGCAGCTTGAAGGAGGCGGGGCACACTGAAGCTTTCTTT. Translating it yields CASSLKEAGHTEAFF.

The chain combines TRBV5-6 with TRBJ1-3; D is ambiguous. The V gene lost 2 bases and the J gene lost 1 base, with 7 bases spanning the gap. Per germline, CDR1 SGHDT and CDR2 YYEEEE. The CDR3 extends over 14 amino acids. The CDR3 reads CASSLGGSGNTIYF. The DNA for the CDR3 is TGTGCCAGCAGCTTAGGAGGATCTGGAAACACCATATATTTT.

The chain links TRBV28 to TRBJ2-7, with D perhaps TRBD2 (6 bases). Germline V gene data show CDR1 as MDHEN and CDR2 as SYDVKM. With 8 bases removed from V and 0 bases from J, the gap between germline ends came to 17 bases. The CDR3 length is 15 residues. The CDR3 DNA reads TGTGCCAGCGGGCCCATCGGAGGGAGCTCCTACGAGCAGTACTTC. The encoded protein is CASGPIGGSSYEQYF. The complete variable domain, with remaining parts taken from reference TRBV28 and TRBJ2-7, reads DVKVTQSSRYLVKRTGEKVFLECVQDMDHENMFWYRQDPGLGLRLIYFSYDVKMKEKGDIPEGYSVSREKKERFSLILESASTNQTSMYLCASGPIGGSSYEQYFGPGTRLTVT.

The sample holds a few counts of this clone. The genes are TRBV5-1 and TRBJ1-1, with 7 bases aligning to TRBD1. Germline V gene lookup returns CDR1 SGHRS and CDR2 YFSETQ. There are 14 residues in the CDR3. Losses at the gene ends were 1 base for V and 1 base for J; bases not matched to a gene: 1. The CDR3 bases are TGCGCCAGCAGCTTGAGACAGGGGAACACTGAAGCTTTCTTT. This gives the protein CASSLRQGNTEAFF. The full variable domain, its missing parts supplied by reference TRBV5-1 and TRBJ1-1, is KAGVTQTPRYLIKTRGQQVTLSCSPISGHRSVSWYQQTPGQGLQFLFEYFSETQRNKGNFPGRFSGRQFSNSRSEMNVSTLELGDSALYLCASSLRQGNTEAFFGQGTRLTVV.

The chain joins TRBV29-1 to TRBJ1-2; the D gene is possibly TRBD1 (5 bases). Germline values: CDR1 SQVTM, CDR2 ANQGSEA. The germline V and J ends were trimmed by 7 bases and 4 bases, with 13 bases remaining between them. The CDR3 totals 12 residues. The CDR3 sequence is CSAGWGSYGYTF. The CDR3 DNA sequence: TGCAGCGCCGGGTGGGGCTCCTATGGCTACACCTTC.

This chain links TRBV4-3 with TRBJ2-5; D is ambiguous. The CDR3 has 13 residues. Deletions cut 8 bases from V and 6 bases from J, with 16 bases between. Germline CDR1 LGHNA, CDR2 YSLEER. CDR3 protein: CASASGQSQTQYF. The CDR3, as DNA: TGCGCCAGCGCCTCCGGCCAGTCCCAGACCCAGTACTTC.

The CDR3 DNA reads TGTGCCAGTACCCTAGACGAGGGTAACTATGGCTACACCTTC. It yields the protein CASTLDEGNYGYTF. The V and J genes are TRBV19 and TRBJ1-2; no firm D call. The CDR3 has 14 amino acids. Trimming took 7 bases from V and 1 from J, leaving 13 bases between them. Germline V gene sequence: CDR1 LNHDA, CDR2 SQIVND (reference sequence).

The chain links TRBV5-8 to TRBJ1-1, with 7 bases that match TRBD1. The CDR3 sequence is 17 residues long. V lost 3 bases and J lost 0; bases outside the gene matches: 11. The germline V gene has CDR1 SGHTS and CDR2 YDEGEE. CDR3 amino acids: CASSSKRQGRMNTEAFF. The CDR3 nucleotides are TGTGCCAGCAGCTCCAAACGACAGGGACGTATGAACACTGAAGCTTTCTTT.

The J gene is TRBJ1-2, the V gene TRBV27, with 7 bases that match TRBD1. Germline CDR1 and CDR2: MNHEY and SMNVEV (reference sequence). The CDR3 covers 15 residues. V trimming: 4 bases; J trimming: 8 bases; junction bases outside the gene matches: 13. CDR3 protein: CASSSRTGVFRGYTF. In nucleotides, the CDR3 is TGTGCCAGCAGTTCCCGGACAGGCGTCTTCCGGGGCTACACCTTC.

The chain carries TRBV6-5 and TRBJ1-1; possibly TRBD1 for D (6 bases). Trimming took off 2 bases at V and 1 base at J, with 8 bases between the two ends. The CDR3 is made up of 14 amino acids. Germline V lookup: CDR1 MNHEY, CDR2 SVGAGI. The DNA of the CDR3 is TGTGCCAGCAGTTACGGCAGGGGGAACACTGAAGCTTTCTTT. Its protein is CASSYGRGNTEAFF.

This chain links TRBV19 with TRBJ2-1, with TRBD1 matching over 7 bases. The CDR3 has 14 residues. CDR1 is LNHDA and CDR2 is SQIVND in the germline V gene (reference sequence). Unmatched junction bases numbered 7, after V lost 5 bases and J lost 6 bases. The CDR3 loop reads CASSAVGQLNEQFF. The CDR3 bases are TGTGCCAGTAGTGCGGTGGGACAGCTCAATGAGCAGTTCTTC. The full variable domain, its missing parts supplied by reference TRBV19 and TRBJ2-1, is DGGITQSPKYLFRKEGQNVTLSCEQNLNHDAMYWYRQDPGQGLRLIYYSQIVNDFQKGDIAEGYSVSREKKESFPLTVTSAQKNPTAFYLCASSAVGQLNEQFFGPGTRLTVL.

The chain combines TRBV4-1 with TRBJ1-6; D is possibly TRBD1 (6 bases). Germline V gene lookup returns CDR1 MGHRA and CDR2 YSYEKL. V lost 1 base to trimming and J lost 4 bases, with 14 bases between them. The CDR3 loop spans 17 amino acids. The CDR3 loop reads CASSQVAGQDYNSPLHF. In nucleotides, the CDR3 is TGCGCCAGCAGCCAAGTTGCGGGACAAGATTATAATTCACCCCTCCACTTT.

This chain joins TRBV27 and TRBJ2-1; the D call may be TRBD1 or TRBD2 (6 bases each). This CDR3 contains 14 residues. CDR1 and CDR2 from the germline V gene are MNHEY and SMNVEV (reference sequence). The V and J ends lost 7 bases and 3 bases respectively, with 13 bases between them. The CDR3 loop reads CASTEGGNYNEQFF. The CDR3 nucleotides are TGTGCCAGCACCGAAGGGGGGAACTACAATGAGCAGTTCTTC.